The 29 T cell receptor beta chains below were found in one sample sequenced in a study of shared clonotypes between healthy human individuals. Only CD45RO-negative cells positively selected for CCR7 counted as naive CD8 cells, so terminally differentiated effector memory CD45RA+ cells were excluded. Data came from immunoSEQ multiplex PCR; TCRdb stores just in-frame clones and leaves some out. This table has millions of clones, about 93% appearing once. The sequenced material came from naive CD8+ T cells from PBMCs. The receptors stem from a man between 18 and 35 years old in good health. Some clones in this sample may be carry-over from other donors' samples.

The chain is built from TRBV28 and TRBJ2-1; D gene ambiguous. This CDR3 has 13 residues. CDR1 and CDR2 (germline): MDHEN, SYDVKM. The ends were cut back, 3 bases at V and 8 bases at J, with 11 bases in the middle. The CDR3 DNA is TGTGCCAGCAGTTTTGGGTGGTACGATGAGCAGTTCTTC. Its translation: CASSFGWYDEQFF.

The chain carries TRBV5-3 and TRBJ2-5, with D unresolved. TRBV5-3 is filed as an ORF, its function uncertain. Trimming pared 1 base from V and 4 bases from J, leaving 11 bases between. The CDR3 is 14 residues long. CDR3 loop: CARSLLQHLETQYF. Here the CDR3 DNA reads TGTGCCAGAAGCTTGTTACAGCATCTAGAGACCCAGTACTTC.

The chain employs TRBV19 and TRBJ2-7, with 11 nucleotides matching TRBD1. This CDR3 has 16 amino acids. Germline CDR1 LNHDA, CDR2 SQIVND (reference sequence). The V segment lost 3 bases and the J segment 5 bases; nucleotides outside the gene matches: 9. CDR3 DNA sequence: TGTGCCAGTAGTATCCGGACAGGGGGCGCGGTGGACGAGCAGTACTTC. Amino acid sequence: CASSIRTGGAVDEQYF. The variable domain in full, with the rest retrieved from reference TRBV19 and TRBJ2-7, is DGGITQSPKYLFRKEGQNVTLSCEQNLNHDAMYWYRQDPGQGLRLIYYSQIVNDFQKGDIAEGYSVSREKKESFPLTVTSAQKNPTAFYLCASSIRTGGAVDEQYFGPGTRLTVT.

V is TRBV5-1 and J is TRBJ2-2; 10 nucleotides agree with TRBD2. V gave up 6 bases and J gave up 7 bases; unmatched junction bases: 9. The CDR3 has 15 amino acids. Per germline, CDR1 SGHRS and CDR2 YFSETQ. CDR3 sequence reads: CASKISGRSDGELFF. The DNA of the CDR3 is TGCGCCAGCAAGATTAGCGGGAGGAGTGACGGGGAGCTGTTTTTT.

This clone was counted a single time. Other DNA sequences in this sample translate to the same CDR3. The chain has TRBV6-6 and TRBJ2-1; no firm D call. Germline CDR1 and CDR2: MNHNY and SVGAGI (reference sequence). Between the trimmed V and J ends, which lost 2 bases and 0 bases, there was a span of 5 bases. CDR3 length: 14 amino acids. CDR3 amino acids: CASSYPDSYNEQFF. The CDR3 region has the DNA TGTGCCAGCAGTTACCCGGACTCCTACAATGAGCAGTTCTTC.

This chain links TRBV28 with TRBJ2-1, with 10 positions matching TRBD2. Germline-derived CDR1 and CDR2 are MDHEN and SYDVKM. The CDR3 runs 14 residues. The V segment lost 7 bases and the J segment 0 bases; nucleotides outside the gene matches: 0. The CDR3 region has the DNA TGTGCCAGCACTAGCGGGAGCTCCTACAATGAGCAGTTCTTC. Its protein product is CASTSGSSYNEQFF. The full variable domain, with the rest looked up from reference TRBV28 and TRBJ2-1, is DVKVTQSSRYLVKRTGEKVFLECVQDMDHENMFWYRQDPGLGLRLIYFSYDVKMKEKGDIPEGYSVSREKKERFSLILESASTNQTSMYLCASTSGSSYNEQFFGPGTRLTVL.

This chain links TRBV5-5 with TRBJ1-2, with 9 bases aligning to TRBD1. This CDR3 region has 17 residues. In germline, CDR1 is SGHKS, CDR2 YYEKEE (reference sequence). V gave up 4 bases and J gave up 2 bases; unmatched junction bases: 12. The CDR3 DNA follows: TGTGCCAGCAGCACTTCGGGGCCGGGACAGGGAAACTATGGCTACACCTTC. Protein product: CASSTSGPGQGNYGYTF.

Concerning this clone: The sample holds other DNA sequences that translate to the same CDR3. The CDR3 DNA reads as TGTGCCAGCAGTTCCAGGAACACCGGGGAGCTGTTTTTT. This gives the protein CASSSRNTGELFF. The V gene is TRBV27, the J gene TRBJ2-2, with unresolved D. Trimming took 4 bases from V and 1 from J, leaving 4 bases between them. The CDR3 is made up of 13 amino acids. Germline-derived CDR1 and CDR2 are MNHEY and SMNVEV (reference sequence).

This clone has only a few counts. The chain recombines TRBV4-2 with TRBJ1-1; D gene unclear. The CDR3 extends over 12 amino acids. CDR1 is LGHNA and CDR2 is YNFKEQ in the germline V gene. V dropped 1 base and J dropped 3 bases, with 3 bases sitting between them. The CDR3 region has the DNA TGTGCCAGCAGCCAAGGTGACACTGAAGCTTTCTTT. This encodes CASSQGDTEAFF.

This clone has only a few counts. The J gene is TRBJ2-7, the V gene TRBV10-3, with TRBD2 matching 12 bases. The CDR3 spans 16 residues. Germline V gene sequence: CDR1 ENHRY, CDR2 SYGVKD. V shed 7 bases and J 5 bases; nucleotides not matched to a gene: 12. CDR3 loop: CAITSGRLAGADEQYF. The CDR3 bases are TGTGCCATCACTTCGGGAAGACTAGCGGGAGCGGACGAGCAGTACTTC.

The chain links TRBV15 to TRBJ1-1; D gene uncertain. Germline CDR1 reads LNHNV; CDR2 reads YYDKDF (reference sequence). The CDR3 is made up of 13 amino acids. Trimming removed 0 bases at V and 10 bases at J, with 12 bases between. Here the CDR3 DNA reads TGTGCCACCAGCAGAGATAAGTGGCCAGGAGCTTTCTTT. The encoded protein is CATSRDKWPGAFF.

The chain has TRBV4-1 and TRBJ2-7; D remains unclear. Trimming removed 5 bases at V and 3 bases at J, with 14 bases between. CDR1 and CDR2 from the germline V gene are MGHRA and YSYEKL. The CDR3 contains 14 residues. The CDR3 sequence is CASSFEHSSYEQYF. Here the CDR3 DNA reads TGCGCCAGCAGCTTTGAACACTCGAGCTACGAGCAGTACTTC.

This chain's CDR3 is CASKSGAAYEQYF. DNA of the CDR3: TGTGCCAGTAAGAGCGGCGCCGCCTACGAGCAGTACTTC. The genes are TRBV27 and TRBJ2-7; tentatively, D is TRBD2 (5 bases). Trimming cost V 9 bases and J 2 bases, with 14 bases left between them. The CDR3 extends over 13 amino acids. Germline CDR1 and CDR2: MNHEY and SMNVEV (reference sequence).

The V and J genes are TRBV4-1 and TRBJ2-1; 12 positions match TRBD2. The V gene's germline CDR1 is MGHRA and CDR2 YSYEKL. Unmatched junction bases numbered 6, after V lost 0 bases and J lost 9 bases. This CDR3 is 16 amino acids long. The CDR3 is CASSQDPSGRAGEQFF. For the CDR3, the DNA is TGCGCCAGCAGCCAAGATCCTAGCGGGAGGGCCGGTGAGCAGTTCTTC.

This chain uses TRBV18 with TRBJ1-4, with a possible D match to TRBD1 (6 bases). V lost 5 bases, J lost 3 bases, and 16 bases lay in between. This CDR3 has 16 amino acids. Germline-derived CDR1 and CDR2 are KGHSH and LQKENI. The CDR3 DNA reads TGTGCCAGCTCAACGATTACAGGGTTACCTAATGAAAAACTGTTTTTT. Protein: CASSTITGLPNEKLFF.

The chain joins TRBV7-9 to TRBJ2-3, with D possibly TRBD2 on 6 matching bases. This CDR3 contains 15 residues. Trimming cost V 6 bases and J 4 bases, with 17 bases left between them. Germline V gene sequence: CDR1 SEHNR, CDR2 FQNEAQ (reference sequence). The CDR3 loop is CASRTGSLNSDTQYF. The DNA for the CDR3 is TGTGCCAGCAGAACCGGGAGCCTAAACTCAGATACGCAGTATTTT.

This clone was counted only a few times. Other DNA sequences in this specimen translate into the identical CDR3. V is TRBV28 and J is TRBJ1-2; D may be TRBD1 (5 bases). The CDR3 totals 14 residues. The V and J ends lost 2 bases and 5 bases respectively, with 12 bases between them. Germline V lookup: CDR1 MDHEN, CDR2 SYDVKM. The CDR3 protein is CASSLPGTEYGYTF. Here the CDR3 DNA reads TGTGCCAGCAGTTTACCCGGGACGGAATATGGCTACACCTTC.

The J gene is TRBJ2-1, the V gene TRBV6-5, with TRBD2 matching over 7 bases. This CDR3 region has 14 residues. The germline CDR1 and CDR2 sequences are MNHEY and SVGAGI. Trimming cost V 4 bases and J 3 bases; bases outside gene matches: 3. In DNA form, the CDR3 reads TGTGCCAGCAGTTCCCTAGCGGACTACAATGAGCAGTTCTTC. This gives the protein CASSSLADYNEQFF.

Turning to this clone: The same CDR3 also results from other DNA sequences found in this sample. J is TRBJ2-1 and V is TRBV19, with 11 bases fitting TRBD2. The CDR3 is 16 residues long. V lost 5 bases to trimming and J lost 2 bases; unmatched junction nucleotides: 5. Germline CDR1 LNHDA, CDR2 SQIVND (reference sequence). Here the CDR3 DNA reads TGTGCCAGTAGTTTCCGACTAGCGGGACCCTACAATGAGCAGTTCTTC. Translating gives CASSFRLAGPYNEQFF.

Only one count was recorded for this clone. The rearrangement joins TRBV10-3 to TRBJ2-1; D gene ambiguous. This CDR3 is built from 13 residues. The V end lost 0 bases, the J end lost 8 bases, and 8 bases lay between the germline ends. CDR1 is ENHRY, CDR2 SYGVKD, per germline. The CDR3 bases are TGTGCCATCAGTGAGTCGGGTTGGGATGAGCAGTTCTTC. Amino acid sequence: CAISESGWDEQFF.

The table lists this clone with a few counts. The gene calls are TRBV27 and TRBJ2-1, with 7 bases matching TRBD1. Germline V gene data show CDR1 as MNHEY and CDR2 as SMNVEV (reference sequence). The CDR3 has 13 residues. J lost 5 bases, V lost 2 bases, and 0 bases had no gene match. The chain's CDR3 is CASSLDRDNEQFF. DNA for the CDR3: TGTGCCAGCAGTTTAGACAGGGACAATGAGCAGTTCTTC.

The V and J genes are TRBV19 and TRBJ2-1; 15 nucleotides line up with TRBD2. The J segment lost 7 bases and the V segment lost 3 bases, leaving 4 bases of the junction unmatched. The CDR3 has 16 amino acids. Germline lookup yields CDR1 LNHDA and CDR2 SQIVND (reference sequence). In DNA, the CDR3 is TGTGCCAGTAGTATCGGACTAGCGGGAGGGATGAATGAGCAGTTCTTC. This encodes CASSIGLAGGMNEQFF.

CDR3 nucleotides: TGTGCCAGTAGTATGATACGCGGTTGGGACGGACGCTACGAGCAGTACTTC. Translating it yields CASSMIRGWDGRYEQYF. J is TRBJ2-7 and V is TRBV19, with D perhaps matching TRBD1 or TRBD2 (5 bases each). Germline V gene sequence: CDR1 LNHDA, CDR2 SQIVND (reference sequence). The ends were cut back, 3 bases at V and 3 bases at J, with 21 bases in the middle. This CDR3 is 17 amino acids long.

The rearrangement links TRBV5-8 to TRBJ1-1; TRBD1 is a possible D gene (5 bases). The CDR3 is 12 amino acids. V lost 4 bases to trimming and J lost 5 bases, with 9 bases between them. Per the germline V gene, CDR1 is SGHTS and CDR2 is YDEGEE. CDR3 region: CASSGGSTEAFF. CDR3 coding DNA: TGTGCCAGCAGCGGGGGAAGTACTGAAGCTTTCTTT.

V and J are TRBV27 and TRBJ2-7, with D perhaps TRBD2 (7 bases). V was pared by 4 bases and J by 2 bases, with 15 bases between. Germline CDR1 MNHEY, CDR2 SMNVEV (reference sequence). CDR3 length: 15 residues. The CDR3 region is CASSSPGGRAYEQYF. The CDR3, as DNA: TGTGCCAGCAGTTCACCGGGGGGCAGGGCCTACGAGCAGTACTTC.

This CDR3 is CASSYGRSADTQYF. In DNA, the CDR3 is TGTGCCAGCAGTTACGGACGGAGTGCAGATACGCAGTATTTT. The rearrangement joins TRBV6-6 to TRBJ2-3; D call uncertain. Germline CDR1 MNHNY, CDR2 SVGAGI (reference sequence). The CDR3 totals 14 residues. V was trimmed by 2 bases and J by 4 bases, leaving 10 bases between them.

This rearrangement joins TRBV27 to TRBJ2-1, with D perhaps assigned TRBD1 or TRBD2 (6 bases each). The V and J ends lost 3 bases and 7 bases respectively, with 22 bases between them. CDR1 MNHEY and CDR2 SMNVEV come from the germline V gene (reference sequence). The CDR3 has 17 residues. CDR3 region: CASSFRGPARFFNEQFF. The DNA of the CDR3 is TGTGCCAGCAGTTTCCGGGGGCCGGCTAGATTCTTTAATGAGCAGTTCTTC.

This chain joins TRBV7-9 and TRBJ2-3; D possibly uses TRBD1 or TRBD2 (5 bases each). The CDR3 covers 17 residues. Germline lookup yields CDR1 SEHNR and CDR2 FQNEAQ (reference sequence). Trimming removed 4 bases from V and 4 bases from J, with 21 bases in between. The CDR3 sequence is CASSSRGADPKADTQYF. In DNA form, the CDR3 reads TGTGCCAGCAGCTCGAGGGGTGCAGACCCGAAGGCAGATACGCAGTATTTT.

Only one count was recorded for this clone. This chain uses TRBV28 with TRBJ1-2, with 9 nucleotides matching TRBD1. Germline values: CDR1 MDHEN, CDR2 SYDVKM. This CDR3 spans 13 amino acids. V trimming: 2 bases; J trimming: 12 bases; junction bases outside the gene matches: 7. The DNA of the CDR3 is TGTGCCAGCAGTTTACCGGGACAGGGAAAGAACACCTTC. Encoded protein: CASSLPGQGKNTF.